This T cell receptor (beta chain) derives from a study of CD8 T cells in ankylosing spondylitis. Study-wide points: From matched ankylosing spondylitis synovial fluid, disease-linked clones were reportedly recovered at significantly enriched levels.

Quantitative 5'-RACE with molecular barcodes produced the TCR beta libraries. TCRdb independently ran MiXCR on the 5' RACE reads; one entry per CDR3 protein. The sample holds approximately 140,000 distinct CDR3 sequences; approximately 9.9% are singletons and the top ten take roughly 3.3%. As regards this clonotype: Its antigen is currently unknown.

Germline loops: CDR1 MGHRA, CDR2 YSYEKL. V was trimmed by 3 bases and J by 8 bases, leaving 14 bases between them. CDR3 size: 14 residues. The chain employs TRBV4-1 and TRBJ1-5; D possibly corresponds to TRBD1 (5 bases). This TCR was sampled from a male donor with ankylosing spondylitis or in good health (not recorded which). Sequencing was performed on blood, either unsorted or a sorted T cell fraction (not recorded which). CDR3 amino acids: CASSHRQGPEPQHF. The CDR3 nucleotides are TGCGCCAGCAGCCATCGCCAGGGACCCGAGCCCCAGCATTTT.